This T cell receptor (beta chain) was recovered during a study of STAT5B mutations in CD4+ large granular lymphocyte leukemia. Profiled with immunoSEQ multiplex PCR; TCRdb holds only in-frame clones, not every one. This sample has thousands of clones, with roughly 78% found just once. Unmatched junction bases numbered 6, after V lost 3 bases and J lost 3 bases. Germline V CDR1 and CDR2: LGHNA, YSLEER. CDR3 length equals 15 residues. The chain joins TRBV4-3 to TRBJ1-2, with 8 bases identical to TRBD1. The sequence came from an older woman with CD4+ T-cell large granular lymphocyte leukemia. The sequenced sample consisted of PBMCs. The CDR3 loop reads CASSQMTGVDYGYTF. The CDR3 nucleotides are TGCGCCAGCAGCCAGATGACAGGGGTGGACTATGGCTACACCTTC.